The rows below give T cell receptor beta chains drawn from one sample of a study of blood T cell repertoires in COVID-19. Sequencing was performed with immunoSEQ multiplex PCR; in TCRdb, only in-frame clones are kept and a portion is missing. Among 200,000 or so clones listed, more than 65% were seen once. Sequenced: peripheral blood. Source of these receptors: a woman aged 30 to 39 who had recovered from COVID-19. Each CDR3 is given with its conserved first and last residue. The D gene is left open where the match is weak. Some rows mark clone size as missing; the rest say once, few, many or name a class of expanded clone.

cdr3_nt,cdr3_aa,clone_size,d_call,v_call,j_call
TGTGCCTGGAGAAAAGGGAGCTATTCACCCCTCCACTTT,CAWRKGSYSPLHF,few,.,TRBV30,TRBJ1-6
TGTGCCAGCAGCTTAGGACAGGAAAATGAGCAGTTCTTC,CASSLGQENEQFF,.,.,TRBV7-2,TRBJ2-1
TGTGCCAGCAGTTTAGACAGGGAGGTAGCTTTCTTT,CASSLDREVAFF,once,TRBD1,TRBV6-5,TRBJ1-1
TGTGCTAGCAGCTTAGGTTTGTCTAGCGGGAATGAGCAGTTCTTC,CASSLGLSSGNEQFF,.,TRBD2,TRBV7-7,TRBJ2-1
TGTGCCTGGACTTCAGGGGAAAGTCAGCCCCAGCATTTT,CAWTSGESQPQHF,.,.,TRBV30,TRBJ1-5
TGTGCCAGTAGTATCCCAGGCTACGAGCAGTACTTC,CASSIPGYEQYF,.,.,TRBV19,TRBJ2-7
TGTGCCAGCTCACGCAGTCAGGACACCATATATTTT,CASSRSQDTIYF,.,.,TRBV18,TRBJ1-3
TGTGCCAGTAGTATAGCGCGGCTGAACACTGAAGCTTTCTTT,CASSIARLNTEAFF,.,.,TRBV19,TRBJ1-1
TGTGCCAGCAGTGAATGGGGGGAGGTCTACGAGCAGTACTTC,CASSEWGEVYEQYF,.,.,TRBV6-1,TRBJ2-7
TGTGCCAGCAGCCTCGTAGCGGGAAGCTCCTACAATGAGCAGTTCTTC,CASSLVAGSSYNEQFF,few,TRBD2,TRBV7-8,TRBJ2-1
TGCGCCAGCCGCCAGGGGGACAATTCACCCCTCCACTTT,CASRQGDNSPLHF,.,TRBD1,TRBV5-1,TRBJ1-6
TGTGCCAGCAGCGTCGGGAACGACCCCTATGGCTACACCTTC,CASSVGNDPYGYTF,once,.,TRBV9,TRBJ1-2
TGTGCCAGCAGTCTCAGGGATCGGGCACCTTTAGATGAGCAGTTCTTC,CASSLRDRAPLDEQFF,few,.,TRBV7-3,TRBJ2-1
TGTGCCAGCAGTTTGGATTTACCTGCGGGTATGAACACTGAAGCTTTCTTT,CASSLDLPAGMNTEAFF,.,.,TRBV28,TRBJ1-1
TGTGCCAGCAGCTTGGATGGGGGGGCCCGGAGCAATCAGCCCCAGCATTTT,CASSLDGGARSNQPQHF,.,.,TRBV5-6,TRBJ1-5
TGTGCCAGCAGCTTAGCGCTACAGGGGGAGTACTTC,CASSLALQGEYF,.,TRBD1,TRBV7-9,TRBJ2-7
TGTGCCAGCAGTTCCGGAGGGACAGACAAAATATATGGCTACACCTTC,CASSSGGTDKIYGYTF,.,TRBD1,TRBV6-5,TRBJ1-2
TGTGCCAGCAGTTTTTTGGCTAGCGGGAAACCCGGCTCCTACGAGCAGTACTTC,CASSFLASGKPGSYEQYF,.,TRBD2,TRBV27,TRBJ2-7
TGTGCCACCAGCAGAGACAGGGGGCTTGGAAACACCATATATTTT,CATSRDRGLGNTIYF,once,TRBD1,TRBV15,TRBJ1-3
TGTGCCAGCAGTTTCACCAGGGCCATTTATAATTCACCCCTCCACTTT,CASSFTRAIYNSPLHF,few,.,TRBV27,TRBJ1-6
TGCGCCAGCAGAAGCATGCAGGACACTGAAGCTTTCTTT,CASRSMQDTEAFF,.,.,TRBV4-1,TRBJ1-1
TGTGCCATCAGTGAGTCCCGTCCGGGACACCTCCAAGAGACCCAGTACTTC,CAISESRPGHLQETQYF,.,.,TRBV10-3,TRBJ2-5
TGTGCCAGTAGGGGGATAGCGGGGAACACCGGGGAGCTGTTTTTT,CASRGIAGNTGELFF,.,TRBD2,TRBV19,TRBJ2-2
TGTGCCAGCAGAAGACTAGCGGGATACAATGAGCAGTTCTTC,CASRRLAGYNEQFF,.,TRBD2,TRBV6-4,TRBJ2-1
TGTGCCAGCAGCCAAGAAAGCGGGAGGGCCGACAATGAGCAGTTCTTC,CASSQESGRADNEQFF,.,TRBD2,TRBV4-2,TRBJ2-1
TGTGCCAGCAGTCTGGGGCTTGGTGGAAACACCATATATTTT,CASSLGLGGNTIYF,.,.,TRBV6-5,TRBJ1-3
TGCGCCAGCAGCCTCAACCTCCGGGGGCAGCCCCAGCATTTT,CASSLNLRGQPQHF,.,.,TRBV4-1,TRBJ1-5
TGTGCCAGCAGCCGATCTATCGCAGAGACCCAGTACTTC,CASSRSIAETQYF,.,.,TRBV3-1/TRBV3-2,TRBJ2-5
TGCGCCGCACGAGCGGGACAGGGATCGGATACGCAGTATTTT,CAARAGQGSDTQYF,.,TRBD1,TRBV5-1,TRBJ2-3
TGCGCCAGCAGCTTTGGGCAGTGGAACGGTGGTGAGCAGTTCTTC,CASSFGQWNGGEQFF,.,.,TRBV5-1,TRBJ2-1
TGTGCCAGCAGCTTATTGGGGACAGGATCAGATACGCAGTATTTT,CASSLLGTGSDTQYF,few,TRBD1,TRBV7-3,TRBJ2-3
TGTGCCAGTGCGCTAGCGGGGAGCTACGAGCAGTACTTC,CASALAGSYEQYF,.,TRBD2,TRBV28,TRBJ2-7
TGTGCCAGCAGTTTGGAGAGATGGCGGGCCGCCTACGAGCAGTACTTC,CASSLERWRAAYEQYF,once,.,TRBV27,TRBJ2-7
TGTGCCAGCAGTGAACTCGAGACCCAGTACTTC,CASSELETQYF,few,.,TRBV6-1,TRBJ2-5
TGTGCCTGGAGGAAGACGGGATACTCGGATTTT,CAWRKTGYSDF,.,.,TRBV30,TRBJ2-3
TGTGCCAGCAGTTGGAGGGATCAAGAGACCCAGTACTTC,CASSWRDQETQYF,.,.,TRBV12-3/TRBV12-4,TRBJ2-5
TGTGCCAGTAGTATAAGGTCAGGGGGTGGGAACACCGGGGAGCTGTTTTTT,CASSIRSGGGNTGELFF,.,TRBD1,TRBV19,TRBJ2-2
TGTGCCAGCAGTGAGAGGTCCACAGATACGCAGTATTTT,CASSERSTDTQYF,.,.,TRBV2,TRBJ2-3
TGTGCCAGTAGTTCCTCGGACGGTTCCCCGAGGGACTTC,CASSSSDGSPRDF,.,.,TRBV19,TRBJ2-7
TGTGCCAGCAGACAGGGTTTCTCTGGAAACACCATATATTTT,CASRQGFSGNTIYF,.,.,TRBV5-4,TRBJ1-3
TGTGCCAGCAGTCTACAGGGGGTGGGAGAGCAGTACTTC,CASSLQGVGEQYF,.,TRBD1,TRBV28,TRBJ2-7
TGCGCCAGCAGCTTGGTGTTAGCGGGAGGTACCGGGGAGCTGTTTTTT,CASSLVLAGGTGELFF,.,TRBD2,TRBV5-1,TRBJ2-2
TGCGCCAGCAGCCACAGACAGGGGGTCTCCTACGAGCAGTACTTC,CASSHRQGVSYEQYF,.,TRBD1,TRBV5-1,TRBJ2-7
TGTGCCAGTAGTTCTAGCCGGGACAGGGTCCAAGAGACCCAGTACTTC,CASSSSRDRVQETQYF,.,TRBD1,TRBV19,TRBJ2-5
TGCGCCAGCAGCTTGGAAGACAGCCCGAACACTGAAGCTTTCTTT,CASSLEDSPNTEAFF,few,.,TRBV5-1,TRBJ1-1
TGTGCCACCAGGGACAGAGAGGGTCAGCCCCAGCATTTT,CATRDREGQPQHF,.,.,TRBV24-1,TRBJ1-5
TGTGCCAGCAGTGAATGGGTAGCGGGAGATACCGCAGATACGCAGTATTTT,CASSEWVAGDTADTQYF,.,TRBD2,TRBV6-1,TRBJ2-3
TGCGCCAGCAGATTATCGGGACAGTCGAATTATGGCTACACCTTC,CASRLSGQSNYGYTF,.,TRBD1,TRBV5-1,TRBJ1-2
TGTGCCAGCAGTGAAGGCCTAGCGGCCTCCTACGAGCAGTACTTC,CASSEGLAASYEQYF,.,TRBD2,TRBV6-1,TRBJ2-7
TGTGCCGCGGGACAGAGGAACACCGGGGAGCTGTTTTTT,CAAGQRNTGELFF,.,.,TRBV24-1,TRBJ2-2
TGTGCCAGCAGTTTGTCAGGGCTCTATGGCTACACCTTC,CASSLSGLYGYTF,once,.,TRBV28,TRBJ1-2
TGTGCCAGCAGTTTCGGCAGGCAGCAGGATACGCAGTATTTT,CASSFGRQQDTQYF,.,.,TRBV27,TRBJ2-3
TGTGCCAGCAGAGATACCGGACAGGTGCGGAACGAGCAGTACTTC,CASRDTGQVRNEQYF,.,TRBD1,TRBV6-5,TRBJ2-7
TGTGCCAGCAGTGAGGTTCTCCACGAGGGGCAGTACTTC,CASSEVLHEGQYF,few,.,TRBV6-1,TRBJ2-7
TGCGTCAGCAGCTTGGCCCCGGCTATCGGGGAGACCCAGTACTTC,CVSSLAPAIGETQYF,.,.,TRBV5-1,TRBJ2-5
TGTGCCAGCAGGATGATAGGGGAGAACACTGAAGCTTTCTTT,CASRMIGENTEAFF,.,.,TRBV27,TRBJ1-1
TGCGCCAGCAGCCGATACCTTAGCGGGAGTACCTACAATGAGCAGTTCTTC,CASSRYLSGSTYNEQFF,few,TRBD2,TRBV4-1,TRBJ2-1
TGTGCCAGCAGCCCGACGTTGGTCGTGCAGGGGACCCAGTACTTC,CASSPTLVVQGTQYF,.,.,TRBV3-1/TRBV3-2,TRBJ2-5
TGTGCCAGCAGGGCGGGTGGCCGGAATGAGCAGTTCTTC,CASRAGGRNEQFF,.,.,TRBV5-4,TRBJ2-1
TGTGCCAGCAGCCCCCCTAATACCTACGAGCAGTACTTC,CASSPPNTYEQYF,.,.,TRBV9,TRBJ2-7